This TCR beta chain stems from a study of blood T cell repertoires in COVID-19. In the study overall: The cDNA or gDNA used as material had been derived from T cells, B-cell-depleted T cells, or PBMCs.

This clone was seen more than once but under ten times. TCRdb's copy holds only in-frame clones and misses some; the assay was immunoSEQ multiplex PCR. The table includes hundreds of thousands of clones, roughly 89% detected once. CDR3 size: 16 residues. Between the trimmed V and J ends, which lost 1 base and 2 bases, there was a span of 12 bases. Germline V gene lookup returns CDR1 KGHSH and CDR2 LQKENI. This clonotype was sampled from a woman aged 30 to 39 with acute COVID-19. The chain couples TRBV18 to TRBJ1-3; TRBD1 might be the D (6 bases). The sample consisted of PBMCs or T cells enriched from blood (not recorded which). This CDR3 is CASSPLGGQAGNTIYF. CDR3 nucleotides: TGTGCCAGCTCACCACTCGGGGGGCAGGCTGGAAACACCATATATTTT.